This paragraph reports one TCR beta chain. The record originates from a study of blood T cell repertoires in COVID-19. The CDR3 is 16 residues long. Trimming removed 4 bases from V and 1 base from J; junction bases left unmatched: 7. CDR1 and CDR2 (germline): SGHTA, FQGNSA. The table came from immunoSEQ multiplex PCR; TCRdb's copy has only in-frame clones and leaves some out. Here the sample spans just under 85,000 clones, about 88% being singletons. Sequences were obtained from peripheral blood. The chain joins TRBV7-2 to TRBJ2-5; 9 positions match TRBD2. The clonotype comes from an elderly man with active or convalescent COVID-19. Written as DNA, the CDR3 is TGTGCCAGCAGCTCCGCTAGCGGGGTCGGCCAAGAGACCCAGTACTTC. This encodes CASSSASGVGQETQYF.